These T cell receptor beta chains were read from a single sample in a study of CD4 T cells in relation to SARS-CoV-2 and coronaviruses. No antigens are known for them. The table came from immunoSEQ multiplex PCR; TCRdb's copy has only in-frame clones and leaves some out. This table has roughly 24,000 clones, 75% to 80% appearing once. Material: CD4+ T cells from PBMCs, cultured in vitro. These receptors came from a human donor in good health. CDR3s include the opening cysteine and the closing phenylalanine or tryptophan. D genes are given only for firm matches. A clone size is listed for some rows: how often the clone was seen (once, few, many), or a class if it is expanded.

V: TRBV11-2; size: .; D: .; J: TRBJ1-1; CDR3: CASSLVGGSGTGNTEAFF; DNA: TGTGCCAGCAGCTTAGTTGGTGGGTCGGGGACGGGAAACACTGAAGCTTTCTTT
V: TRBV25-1; size: .; D: TRBD1; J: TRBJ2-3; CDR3: CASSHLRDRADTQYF; DNA: TGTGCCAGCAGCCACCTCCGGGACAGGGCGGATACGCAGTATTTT
V: TRBV4-1; size: once; D: TRBD2; J: TRBJ2-3; CDR3: CASSQAGLAGSTDTQYF; DNA: TGCGCCAGCAGCCAGGCGGGACTAGCGGGAAGCACAGATACGCAGTATTTT
V: TRBV6-5; size: .; D: .; J: TRBJ1-1; CDR3: CASSGRRANTEAFF; DNA: TGTGCCAGCAGCGGGAGGAGGGCGAACACTGAAGCTTTCTTT
V: TRBV18; size: .; D: .; J: TRBJ1-1; CDR3: CASSPQRSGDAEAFF; DNA: TGTGCCAGCTCACCACAACGGTCGGGGGACGCTGAAGCTTTCTTT
V: TRBV12-5; size: .; D: .; J: TRBJ1-1; CDR3: CASGSDLAGNTEAFF; DNA: TGTGCTAGTGGTTCGGACCTGGCTGGGAACACTGAAGCTTTCTTT
V: TRBV7-9; size: .; D: .; J: TRBJ2-7; CDR3: CASSFLTGSEQYF; DNA: TGTGCCAGCAGTTTTCTGACAGGCTCCGAGCAGTACTTC
V: TRBV5-1; size: .; D: TRBD2; J: TRBJ2-7; CDR3: CASSLDAGGYEQYF; DNA: TGCGCCAGCAGCTTGGATGCGGGAGGGTACGAGCAGTACTTC
V: TRBV30; size: .; D: TRBD1; J: TRBJ2-4; CDR3: CAWSVQGALQYF; DNA: TGTGCCTGGAGTGTCCAGGGGGCTCTTCAGTACTTC
V: TRBV11-1; size: once; D: .; J: TRBJ2-7; CDR3: CASSLGLAVYEQYF; DNA: TGTGCCAGCAGCTTAGGCTTAGCGGTCTACGAGCAGTACTTC
V: TRBV6-1; size: .; D: .; J: TRBJ2-3; CDR3: CASSEDGDTQYF; DNA: TGTGCCAGCAGTGAAGACGGGGATACGCAGTATTTT
V: TRBV29-1; size: .; D: .; J: TRBJ1-1; CDR3: CSVEGTRNTEAFF; DNA: TGCAGCGTTGAAGGGACGCGGAACACTGAAGCTTTCTTT
V: TRBV27; size: .; D: TRBD2; J: TRBJ2-7; CDR3: CASSSGLAGKIEQYF; DNA: TGTGCCAGCAGTTCCGGACTAGCGGGAAAGATCGAGCAGTACTTC
V: TRBV7-3; size: .; D: .; J: TRBJ2-3; CDR3: CASSLSSDTQYF; DNA: TGTGCCAGCAGCCTGAGTTCAGATACGCAGTATTTT
V: TRBV19; size: .; D: .; J: TRBJ1-5; CDR3: CASSPGRARPQHF; DNA: TGTGCCAGTAGCCCTGGGAGGGCCCGGCCCCAGCATTTT
V: TRBV10-3; size: .; D: .; J: TRBJ2-2; CDR3: CAIRNPQGVGANTGELFF; DNA: TGTGCCATCAGAAATCCCCAAGGTGTAGGCGCGAACACCGGGGAGCTGTTTTTT
V: TRBV18; size: few; D: .; J: TRBJ2-3; CDR3: CASSPGMTQEDTQYF; DNA: TGTGCCAGCTCACCGGGTATGACCCAGGAAGATACGCAGTATTTT
V: TRBV19; size: few; D: TRBD1; J: TRBJ1-2; CDR3: CASSPDRGGYGYTF; DNA: TGTGCCAGTAGTCCCGACAGGGGAGGCTATGGCTACACCTTC
V: TRBV12-5; size: .; D: .; J: TRBJ2-5; CDR3: CASAPGGGGGRETQYF; DNA: TGTGCTAGTGCCCCAGGGGGTGGCGGGGGGCGGGAGACCCAGTACTTC
V: TRBV15; size: .; D: .; J: TRBJ1-6; CDR3: CATSTNPGTYNSPLHF; DNA: TGTGCCACCAGCACCAACCCTGGCACCTATAATTCACCCCTCCACTTT
V: TRBV10-3; size: .; D: TRBD2; J: TRBJ2-2; CDR3: CAISVLAGGNFANTGELFF; DNA: TGTGCCATCAGTGTACTAGCGGGAGGTAACTTCGCGAACACCGGGGAGCTGTTTTTT
V: TRBV3-1/TRBV3-2; size: .; D: .; J: TRBJ1-1; CDR3: CASSQVARNTEAFF; DNA: TGTGCCAGCAGCCAAGTGGCGAGGAACACTGAAGCTTTCTTT
V: TRBV6-5; size: few; D: .; J: TRBJ2-2; CDR3: CASSYGHATGELFF; DNA: TGTGCCAGCAGTTACGGCCACGCAACCGGGGAGCTGTTTTTT
V: TRBV11-2; size: .; D: .; J: TRBJ1-4; CDR3: CASSFGVGIATNEKLFF; DNA: TGTGCCAGCAGCTTTGGGGTAGGGATCGCAACTAATGAAAAACTGTTTTTT
V: TRBV6-5; size: few; D: .; J: TRBJ2-7; CDR3: CASSYSALTYEQYF; DNA: TGTGCCAGCAGTTACTCCGCCCTAACCTACGAGCAGTACTTC
V: TRBV11-3; size: .; D: .; J: TRBJ2-3; CDR3: CASSLETDTQYF; DNA: TGTGCCAGCAGCCTAGAGACAGATACGCAGTATTTT
V: TRBV6-5; size: .; D: .; J: TRBJ1-2; CDR3: CASSYSGGTAYGYTF; DNA: TGTGCCAGCAGTTACTCTGGGGGGACGGCGTATGGCTACACCTTC
V: TRBV10-3; size: .; D: TRBD2; J: TRBJ2-7; CDR3: CAISEGPSGSYEQYF; DNA: TGTGCCATCAGTGAAGGTCCTAGCGGGAGCTACGAGCAGTACTTC
V: TRBV20-1; size: .; D: TRBD1; J: TRBJ2-2; CDR3: CSASGLGMRGRTGELFF; DNA: TGCAGTGCTAGTGGACTTGGAATGAGGGGGCGGACCGGGGAGCTGTTTTTT
V: TRBV5-1; size: .; D: .; J: TRBJ2-1; CDR3: CASSPDTGSLQFF; DNA: TGCGCCAGCAGCCCTGACACAGGCTCCCTCCAGTTCTTC
V: TRBV28; size: .; D: .; J: TRBJ2-4; CDR3: CASSFEGENIQYF; DNA: TGTGCCAGCAGTTTCGAGGGAGAGAACATTCAGTACTTC
V: TRBV3-1/TRBV3-2; size: few; D: .; J: TRBJ2-7; CDR3: CASSPLTGVSYEQYF; DNA: TGTGCCAGCAGCCCCTTAACGGGAGTTTCCTACGAGCAGTACTTC
V: TRBV6-5; size: .; D: TRBD2; J: TRBJ2-7; CDR3: CASSNSGASSYEQYF; DNA: TGTGCCAGCAGTAATAGCGGGGCGAGCTCCTACGAGCAGTACTTC